The 7 T cell receptor beta chains presented below share a single source sample, sequenced in a study of T cells in Graves' hyperthyroidism and ophthalmopathy. TCR beta CDR3 sequences were amplified from RNA transcripts. Primed by the HTBI set, a first-round RT-PCR was run on the TCR CDR3. Each CDR3 protein is one row after TCRdb ran MiXCR on the multiplex PCR reads. The repertoire holds hundreds of thousands of distinct CDR3 sequences, with roughly 15% as singletons. The source material was blood. The receptor set was obtained from a man between 18 and 35 years old with Graves' ophthalmopathy.

This clonotype was picked up many times. J is TRBJ1-1 and V is TRBV19; D gene ambiguous. V shed 11 bases and J shed 4 bases, with 14 bases lying between them. Germline V gene data show CDR1 as LNHDA and CDR2 as SQIVND (reference sequence). The CDR3 runs to 12 residues. DNA of the CDR3: TGTGCCGTTAGAGTCGAATCCACTGAAGCTTTCTTT. Translated: CAVRVESTEAFF.

The rearrangement uses TRBV6-1 and TRBJ1-2; TRBD1 is a possible D gene (5 bases). The CDR3 spans 13 residues. Germline CDR1 MNHNS, CDR2 SASEGT. The V and J ends lost 6 bases and 4 bases respectively, with 12 bases between them. CDR3 sequence (DNA): TGTGCCAGCAGACTCACAGGTACCTATGGCTACACCTTC. This encodes CASRLTGTYGYTF.

This clonotype was counted ten times or more. The chain combines TRBV5-1 with TRBJ2-7, with D unclear. In germline, CDR1 is SGHRS, CDR2 YFSETQ. The V and J ends lost 0 bases and 3 bases respectively, with 10 bases between them. The CDR3 runs 14 residues. The CDR3 protein is CASSLGEKVYEQYF. CDR3 DNA sequence: TGCGCCAGCAGCTTGGGGGAAAAGGTCTACGAGCAGTACTTC. Supplemented by reference TRBV5-1 and TRBJ2-7, the full variable domain reads KAGVTQTPRYLIKTRGQQVTLSCSPISGHRSVSWYQQTPGQGLQFLFEYFSETQRNKGNFPGRFSGRQFSNSRSEMNVSTLELGDSALYLCASSLGEKVYEQYFGPGTRLTVT.

As concerns this clonotype: A much larger clone lies a single base off, so this may be a read error. CDR3: CASSQDPRVGGHTF. As DNA, the CDR3 is TGTGCCAGCAGTCAAGACCCTCGAGTGGGAGGCCACACCTTC. The gene calls are TRBV6-1 and TRBJ1-2, with D unresolved. Germline lookup yields CDR1 MNHNS and CDR2 SASEGT. CDR3 length: 14 amino acids. V was shortened by 5 bases and J by 12 bases, with 22 bases between the two germline ends.

This clonotype appeared many times. The chain links TRBV4-1 to TRBJ2-7; no definite D call. Germline V gene lookup returns CDR1 MGHRA and CDR2 YSYEKL. CDR3 length: 17 residues. V lost 2 bases and J 3 bases, leaving 20 bases between the germline ends. CDR3 in DNA: TGCGCCAGCAGCCAATTTCGAGGATTCCAAAAGAGCTACGAGCAGTACTTC. Translated, it gives CASSQFRGFQKSYEQYF.

The chain combines TRBV6-2 or TRBV6-3 with TRBJ1-2; D not resolved. In germline, CDR1 is MNHEY, CDR2 SVGEGT. Trimming pared 8 bases from V and 8 bases from J, leaving 12 bases between. This CDR3 has 11 amino acids. The CDR3 sequence: CASYYSSGYTF. CDR3 DNA sequence: TGTGCCAGCTATTACTCGAGCGGCTACACCTTC.

The chain recombines TRBV13 with TRBJ2-5; TRBD2 might be the D (6 bases). Germline V gene lookup returns CDR1 PRHDT and CDR2 FYEKMQ (reference sequence). The CDR3 runs 13 residues. Trimming cost V 2 bases and J 5 bases, with 9 bases left between them. The CDR3 nucleotides read TGTGCCAGCAGCTTAAGGGAGGTCGAGACCCAGTACTTC. Its protein is CASSLREVETQYF.